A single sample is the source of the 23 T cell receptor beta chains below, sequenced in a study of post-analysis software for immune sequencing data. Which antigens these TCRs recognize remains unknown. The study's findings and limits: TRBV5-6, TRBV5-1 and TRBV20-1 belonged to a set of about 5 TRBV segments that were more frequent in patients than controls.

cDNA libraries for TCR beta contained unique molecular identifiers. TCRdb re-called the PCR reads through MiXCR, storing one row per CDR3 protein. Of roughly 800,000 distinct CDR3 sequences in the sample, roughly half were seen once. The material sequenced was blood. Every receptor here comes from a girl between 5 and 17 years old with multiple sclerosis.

CDR3 nucleotide sequence: TGTGCCAGCAGTTACTCAGGGGTGGGGGTAGCCAAAAACATTCAGTACTTC. Translated, it gives CASSYSGVGVAKNIQYF. J is TRBJ2-4 and V is TRBV6-5; TRBD1 or TRBD2 may be the D gene (5 bases each). The V end was cut by 0 bases, the J end by 0 bases, with 12 bases between. From germline, CDR1 is MNHEY and CDR2 SVGAGI. The CDR3 loop spans 17 amino acids.

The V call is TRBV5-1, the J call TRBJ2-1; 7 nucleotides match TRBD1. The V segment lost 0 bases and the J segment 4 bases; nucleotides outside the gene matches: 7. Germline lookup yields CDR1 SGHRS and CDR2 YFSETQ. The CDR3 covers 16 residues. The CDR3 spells CASSLDRGRAYNEQFF. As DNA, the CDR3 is TGCGCCAGCAGCTTGGACAGGGGACGGGCTTACAATGAGCAGTTCTTC.

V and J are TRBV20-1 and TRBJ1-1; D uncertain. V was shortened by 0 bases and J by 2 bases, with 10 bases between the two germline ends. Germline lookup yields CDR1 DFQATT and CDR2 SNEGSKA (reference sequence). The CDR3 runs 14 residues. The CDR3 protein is CSARDAGFNTEAFF. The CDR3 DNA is TGCAGTGCTAGAGATGCGGGATTTAACACTGAAGCTTTCTTT.

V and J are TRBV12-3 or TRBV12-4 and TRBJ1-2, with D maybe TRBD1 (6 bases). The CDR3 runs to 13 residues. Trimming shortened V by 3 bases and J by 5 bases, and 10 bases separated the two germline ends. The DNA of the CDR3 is TGTGCCAGCAGTTTTAAGGGGGGGTATGGCTACACCTTC. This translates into CASSFKGGYGYTF.

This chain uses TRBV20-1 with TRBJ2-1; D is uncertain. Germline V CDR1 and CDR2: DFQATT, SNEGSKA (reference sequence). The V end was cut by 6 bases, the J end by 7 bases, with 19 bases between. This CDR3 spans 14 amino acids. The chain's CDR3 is CSAPAAVWRNEQFF. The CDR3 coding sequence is TGCAGTGCCCCGGCCGCGGTCTGGCGGAATGAGCAGTTCTTC.

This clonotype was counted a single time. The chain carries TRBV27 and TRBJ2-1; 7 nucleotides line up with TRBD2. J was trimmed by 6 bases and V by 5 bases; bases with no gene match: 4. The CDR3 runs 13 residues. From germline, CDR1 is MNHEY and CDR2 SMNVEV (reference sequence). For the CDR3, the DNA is TGTGCCAGCAGTCCCGGGGAGGGCAATGAGCAGTTCTTC. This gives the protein CASSPGEGNEQFF.

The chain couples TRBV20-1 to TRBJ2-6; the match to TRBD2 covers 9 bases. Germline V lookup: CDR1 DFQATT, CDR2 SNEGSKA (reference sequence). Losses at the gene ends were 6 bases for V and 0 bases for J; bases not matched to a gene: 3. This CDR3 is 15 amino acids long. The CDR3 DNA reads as TGCAGTGCAGAGGGACTAGCCTCTGGGGCCAACGTCCTGACTTTC. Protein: CSAEGLASGANVLTF.

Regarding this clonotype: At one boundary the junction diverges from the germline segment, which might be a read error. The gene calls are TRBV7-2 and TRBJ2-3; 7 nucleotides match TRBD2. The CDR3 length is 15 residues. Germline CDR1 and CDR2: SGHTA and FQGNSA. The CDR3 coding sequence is TGTGCCAGCAGCCTAGCGGCCCTTGGCACAGATACGCAGTATTTT. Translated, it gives CASSLAALGTDTQYF. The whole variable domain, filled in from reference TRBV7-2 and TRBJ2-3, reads GAGVSQSPSNKVTEKGKDVELRCDPISGHTALYWYRQSLGQGLEFLIYFQGNSAPDKSGLPSDRFSAERTGGSVSTLTIQRTQQEDSAVYLCASSLAALGTDTQYFGPGTRLTVL.

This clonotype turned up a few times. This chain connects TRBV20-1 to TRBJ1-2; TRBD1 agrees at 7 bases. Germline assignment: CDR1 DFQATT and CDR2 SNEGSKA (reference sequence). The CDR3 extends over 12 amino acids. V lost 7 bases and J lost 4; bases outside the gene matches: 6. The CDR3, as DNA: TGCAGTGGCCCACAGGGGTTCTATGGCTACACCTTC. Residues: CSGPQGFYGYTF.

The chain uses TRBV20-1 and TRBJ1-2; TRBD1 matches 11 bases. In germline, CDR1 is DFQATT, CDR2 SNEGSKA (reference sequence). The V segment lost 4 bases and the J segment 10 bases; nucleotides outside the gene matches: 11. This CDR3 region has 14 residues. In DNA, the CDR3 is TGCAGTGCTATTACCGGGACAGGGGGGTTGTACTACACCTTC. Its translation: CSAITGTGGLYYTF.

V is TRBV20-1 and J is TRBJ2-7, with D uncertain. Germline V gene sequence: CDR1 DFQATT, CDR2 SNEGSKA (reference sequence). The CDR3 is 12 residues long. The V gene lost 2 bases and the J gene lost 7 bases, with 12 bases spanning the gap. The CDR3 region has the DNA TGCAGTGCTAGACCTTATTACAATGAGCAGTACTTC. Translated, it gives CSARPYYNEQYF.

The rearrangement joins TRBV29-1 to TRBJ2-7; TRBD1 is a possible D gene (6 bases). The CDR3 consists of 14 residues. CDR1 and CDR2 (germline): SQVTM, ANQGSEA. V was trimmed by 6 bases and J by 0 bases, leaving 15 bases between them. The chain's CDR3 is CSVRTDPSSYEQYF. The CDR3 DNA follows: TGCAGCGTCCGGACAGATCCGAGCTCCTACGAGCAGTACTTC.

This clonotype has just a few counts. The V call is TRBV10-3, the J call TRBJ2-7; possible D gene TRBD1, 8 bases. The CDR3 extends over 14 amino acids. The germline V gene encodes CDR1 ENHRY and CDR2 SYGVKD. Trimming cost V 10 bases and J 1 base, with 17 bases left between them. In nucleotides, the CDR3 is TGTGCCACTGAAAACAGGGGGGGATCCTACGAGCAGTACTTC. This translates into CATENRGGSYEQYF.

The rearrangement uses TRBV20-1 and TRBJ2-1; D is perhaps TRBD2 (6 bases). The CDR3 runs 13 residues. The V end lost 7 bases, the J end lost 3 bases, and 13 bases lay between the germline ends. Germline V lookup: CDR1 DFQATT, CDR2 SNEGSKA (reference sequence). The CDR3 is CSGTTRSYNEQFF. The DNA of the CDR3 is TGCAGTGGGACTACCCGGAGCTACAATGAGCAGTTCTTC.

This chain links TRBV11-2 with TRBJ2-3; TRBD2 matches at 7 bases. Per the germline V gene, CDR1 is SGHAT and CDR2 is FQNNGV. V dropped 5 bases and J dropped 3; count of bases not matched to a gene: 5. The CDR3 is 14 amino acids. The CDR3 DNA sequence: TGTGCCAGCAGCAAGAGACTAGCAACAGATACGCAGTATTTT. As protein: CASSKRLATDTQYF. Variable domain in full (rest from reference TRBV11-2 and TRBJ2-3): EAGVAQSPRYKIIEKRQSVAFWCNPISGHATLYWYQQILGQGPKLLIQFQNNGVVDDSQLPKDRFSAERLKGVDSTLKIQPAKLEDSAVYLCASSKRLATDTQYFGPGTRLTVL.

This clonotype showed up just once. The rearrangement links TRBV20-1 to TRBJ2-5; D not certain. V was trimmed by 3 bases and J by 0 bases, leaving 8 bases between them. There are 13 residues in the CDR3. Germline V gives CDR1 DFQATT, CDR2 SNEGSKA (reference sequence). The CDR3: CSASPSYQETQYF. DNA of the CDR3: TGCAGTGCTAGCCCCTCGTACCAAGAGACCCAGTACTTC.

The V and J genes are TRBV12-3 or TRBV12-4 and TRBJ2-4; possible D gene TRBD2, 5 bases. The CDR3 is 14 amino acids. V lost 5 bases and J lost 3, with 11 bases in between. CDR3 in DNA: TGTGCCAGCAGTCCACCAGGACTCAAAAACATTCAGTACTTC. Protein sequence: CASSPPGLKNIQYF.

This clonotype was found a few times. CDR3 loop: CATQVEKANYGYTF. DNA for the CDR3: TGTGCCACCCAGGTCGAAAAAGCTAACTATGGCTACACCTTC. The rearrangement joins TRBV6-5 to TRBJ1-2; D is unresolved. CDR3 size: 14 residues. CDR1 and CDR2 from the germline V gene are MNHEY and SVGAGI. Trimming took off 10 bases at V and 0 bases at J, with 15 bases between the two ends.

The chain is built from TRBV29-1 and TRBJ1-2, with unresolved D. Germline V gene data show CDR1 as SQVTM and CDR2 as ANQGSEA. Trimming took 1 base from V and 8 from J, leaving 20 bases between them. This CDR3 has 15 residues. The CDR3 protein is CSVEALTSGEFGYTF. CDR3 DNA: TGCAGCGTTGAAGCCCTGACAAGCGGCGAGTTCGGCTACACCTTC.

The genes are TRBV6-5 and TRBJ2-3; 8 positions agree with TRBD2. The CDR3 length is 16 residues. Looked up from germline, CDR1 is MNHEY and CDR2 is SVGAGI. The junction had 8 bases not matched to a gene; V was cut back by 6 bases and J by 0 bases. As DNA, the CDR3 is TGTGCCAGCAGACTAGCGGCTCGGCCTAGCACAGATACGCAGTATTTT. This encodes CASRLAARPSTDTQYF.

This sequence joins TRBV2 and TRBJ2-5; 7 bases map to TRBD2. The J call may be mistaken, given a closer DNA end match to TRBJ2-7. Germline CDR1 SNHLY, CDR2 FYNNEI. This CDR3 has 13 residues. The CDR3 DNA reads TGTGCCAGCAGAGTTACTAGCGCGGGCGAGCAGTACTTC. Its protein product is CASRVTSAGEQYF.

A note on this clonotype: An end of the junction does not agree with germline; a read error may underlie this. Here the CDR3 reads CAGSQDGGRRETQYF. Here the CDR3 DNA reads TGTGCCGGCAGCCAAGATGGGGGGCGAAGGGAGACCCAGTACTTC. The chain employs TRBV4-2 and TRBJ2-5; D is possibly TRBD1 or TRBD2 (6 bases each). Germline CDR1 and CDR2: LGHNA and YNFKEQ. The CDR3 has 15 residues.

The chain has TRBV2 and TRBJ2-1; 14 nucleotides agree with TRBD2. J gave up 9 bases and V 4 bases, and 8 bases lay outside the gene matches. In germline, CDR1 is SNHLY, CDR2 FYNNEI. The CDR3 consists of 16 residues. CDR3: CASSGLAGGDGGEQFF. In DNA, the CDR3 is TGTGCCAGCAGTGGACTAGCGGGAGGGGATGGCGGTGAGCAGTTCTTC.